The 25 T cell receptor beta chains below come from one sample, sequenced in a study of monozygotic twins with inflammatory bowel disease. Following a re-call of the 5' RACE reads, TCRdb has one entry per CDR3 protein and lacks DNA. The record lists 350,000 to 550,000 distinct CDR3 sequences, of which the ten most abundant hold approximately 2.4%. Material: blood. All receptors come from a human donor with ulcerative colitis or Crohn's disease, or a healthy co-twin of an affected twin (not recorded which).

Here the CDR3 reads CASSQELGANTDTQYF. The chain is built from TRBV14 and TRBJ2-3; TCRdb reports TRBD1, a call that lacks DNA to check it against. This CDR3 is 16 amino acids long. Germline V gene data show CDR1 as SGHDN and CDR2 as FVKESK.

The chain recombines TRBV27 with TRBJ2-1; TCRdb outputs TRBD1, but without DNA this stays unchecked. Germline CDR1 reads MNHEY; CDR2 reads SMNVEV (reference sequence). The CDR3 runs to 14 residues. CDR3 protein: CASSPWGQGNEQFF.

J is TRBJ2-7 and V is TRBV20-1; TCRdb proposes TRBD2, but this gene call is untestable without DNA. Germline V lookup: CDR1 DFQATT, CDR2 SNEGSKA (reference sequence). This CDR3 spans 16 amino acids. The CDR3: CSARSSSGGSSYEQYF.

The chain carries TRBV5-1 and TRBJ2-1; TCRdb selects TRBD2, and the lack of DNA leaves this call unchecked. Germline assignment: CDR1 SGHRS and CDR2 YFSETQ. The CDR3 spans 17 residues. CDR3: CASSTGTSGRAHNEQFF.

The chain carries TRBV12-3 or TRBV12-4 and TRBJ2-2. The CDR3 is 14 residues long. CDR3 protein: CASNKEVNTGELFF.

The chain couples TRBV6-2 or TRBV6-3 to TRBJ1-1; TCRdb indicates TRBD1, and absent DNA this call remains unverified. The germline V gene encodes CDR1 MNHEY and CDR2 SVGEGT. CDR3 size: 13 residues. The CDR3 sequence is CASVGAGNTEAFF.

The rearrangement joins TRBV12-3 or TRBV12-4 to TRBJ2-1. The CDR3 is 11 residues long. The CDR3 spells CASDLGHEQFF.

V gene TRBV7-2 combines with J gene TRBJ1-1; TCRdb's D call, TRBD1, is unchecked because there is no DNA. This CDR3 has 12 residues. Germline CDR1 and CDR2: SGHTA and FQGNSA. The CDR3 region is CASSLAGREPFF.

The CDR3 region is CASTRLPGDSSYEQYF. This chain links TRBV2 with TRBJ2-7; TCRdb proposes TRBD1, but this gene call is untestable without DNA. This CDR3 has 16 residues. In germline, CDR1 is SNHLY, CDR2 FYNNEI.

J is TRBJ2-1 and V is TRBV5-1. The germline V gene encodes CDR1 SGHRS and CDR2 YFSETQ. The CDR3 spans 14 residues. The CDR3: CASSRGGFYNEQFF.

This rearrangement joins TRBV12-3 or TRBV12-4 to TRBJ2-2; TCRdb selects TRBD2, and the lack of DNA leaves this call unchecked. The CDR3 covers 15 residues. This CDR3 reads CASYREGTSTGELFF.

This rearrangement joins TRBV7-3 to TRBJ2-2; TCRdb returns TRBD1, unconfirmable since there is no DNA. The CDR3 contains 16 residues. The V gene's germline CDR1 is SGHTA and CDR2 FQGTGA. The CDR3 region is CASSSIGTANTGELFF.

The genes are TRBV25-1 and TRBJ1-4; the D gene TCRdb calls, TRBD1, cannot be checked with no DNA. The CDR3 spans 15 residues. Germline V gives CDR1 MGHDK, CDR2 SYGVNS. The chain's CDR3 is CASSPRVWGNEKLFF.

This sequence joins TRBV7-6 and TRBJ2-2; the D call from TCRdb, TRBD1, cannot be confirmed without DNA. The CDR3 consists of 20 residues. Germline CDR1 SGHVS, CDR2 FNYEAQ. CDR3 residues: CASSLVGLGPDGLNTGELFF. Combining the CDR3 with reference TRBV7-6 and TRBJ2-2 gives the whole variable domain GAGVSQSPRYKVTKRGQDVALRCDPISGHVSLYWYRQALGQGPEFLTYFNYEAQQDKSGLPNDRFSAERPEGSISTLTIQRTEQRDSAMYRCASSLVGLGPDGLNTGELFFGEGSRLTVL.

This CDR3 is CASSPTGTIKVTEAFF. This chain uses TRBV18 with TRBJ1-1; the D call of TRBD1 rests on TCRdb alone, since no DNA is present to check it. The length of the CDR3 is 16 residues. Germline-derived CDR1 and CDR2 are KGHSH and LQKENI.

The chain uses TRBV10-3 and TRBJ1-2; the D call of TRBD1 rests on TCRdb alone, since no DNA is present to check it. CDR3 length equals 14 residues. Germline lookup yields CDR1 ENHRY and CDR2 SYGVKD. CDR3 protein: CAISEGAASYGYTF.

The chain joins TRBV20-1 to TRBJ2-5; the D call of TRBD1 rests on TCRdb alone, since no DNA is present to check it. This CDR3 is 13 amino acids long. The germline CDR1 and CDR2 sequences are DFQATT and SNEGSKA (reference sequence). CDR3 protein: CSARDSIKETQYF.

The chain has TRBV30 and TRBJ2-7; TCRdb's D gene call, TRBD2, goes unchecked for lack of DNA. Germline V lookup: CDR1 GTSNPN, CDR2 SVGIG (reference sequence). The CDR3 has 12 amino acids. CDR3 amino acids: CAWSPRLDEQYF.

This rearrangement joins TRBV20-1 to TRBJ1-5; the D call of TRBD1 rests on TCRdb alone, since no DNA is present to check it. The CDR3 length is 13 residues. CDR1 is DFQATT, CDR2 SNEGSKA, per germline (reference sequence). The CDR3 protein is CSASGQYNQPQHF.

The chain links TRBV7-2 to TRBJ2-1; TCRdb picks TRBD2, but there is no DNA to check that call. Germline V lookup: CDR1 SGHTA, CDR2 FQGNSA. The CDR3 runs 15 residues. CDR3 amino acids: CASLGTSEGYNEQFF.

V is TRBV12-3 or TRBV12-4 and J is TRBJ1-2; checking the TCRdb D call of TRBD1 is not possible without DNA. CDR3 length: 14 amino acids. The CDR3 sequence is CARSSWGGDYGYTF.

The chain links TRBV18 to TRBJ1-1. CDR3 length: 13 amino acids. Looked up from germline, CDR1 is KGHSH and CDR2 is LQKENI. The CDR3 protein is CASSPLTGPEAFF.

The V gene is TRBV12-3 or TRBV12-4, the J gene TRBJ2-3. The CDR3 consists of 11 residues. This CDR3 is CASKNRDTQYF.

This chain uses TRBV2 with TRBJ2-1. This CDR3 has 15 amino acids. Germline V CDR1 and CDR2: SNHLY, FYNNEI. The CDR3 sequence is CASREWRSSYNEQFF.

The rearrangement links TRBV14 to TRBJ2-1. Germline CDR1 reads SGHDN; CDR2 reads FVKESK. The CDR3 covers 13 residues. The CDR3 spells CASSPVKYNEQFF.